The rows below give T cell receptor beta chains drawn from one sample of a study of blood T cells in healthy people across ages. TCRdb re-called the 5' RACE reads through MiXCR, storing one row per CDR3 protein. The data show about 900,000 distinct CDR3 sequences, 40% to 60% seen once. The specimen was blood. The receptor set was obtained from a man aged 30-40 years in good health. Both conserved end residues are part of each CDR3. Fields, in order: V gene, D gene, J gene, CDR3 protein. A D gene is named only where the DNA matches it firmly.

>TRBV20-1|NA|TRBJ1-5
CSARAGTNSNQPQHF
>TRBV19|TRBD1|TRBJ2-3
CASTGGGLGTDTQYF
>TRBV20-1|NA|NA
CSAMGPLTLYEQYF
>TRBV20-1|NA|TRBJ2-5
CSARVGSGQETQYF
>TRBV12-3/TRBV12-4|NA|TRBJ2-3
CASSLTGTDTQYF
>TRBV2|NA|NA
CASSDPERETQYF
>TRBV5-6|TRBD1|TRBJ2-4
CASSASGGVKNIQYF
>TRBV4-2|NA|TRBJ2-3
CASSQDPSSTDTQYF
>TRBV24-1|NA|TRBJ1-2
CATSDPRIGSNYGYTF
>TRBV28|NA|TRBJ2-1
CASSLYSSYNEQFF
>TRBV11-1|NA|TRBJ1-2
CASSLTGGGGGYTF
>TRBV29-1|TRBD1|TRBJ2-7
CSVEGQGGYEQYF
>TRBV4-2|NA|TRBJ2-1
CASSQGDGGGFVGNEQFF
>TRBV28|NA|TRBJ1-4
CASITGQGQEKLFF
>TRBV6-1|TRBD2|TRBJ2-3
CASRGLAGSTDTQYF
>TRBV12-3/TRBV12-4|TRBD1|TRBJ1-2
CASTRDRGVSTNGYTF
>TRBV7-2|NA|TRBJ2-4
CASSLGQVAKNIQYF
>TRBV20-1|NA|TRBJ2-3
CSARGRAGKTDTQYF
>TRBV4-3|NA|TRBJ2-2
CASSPTATNTGELFF
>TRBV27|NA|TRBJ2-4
CASSLSQGPVENIQYF
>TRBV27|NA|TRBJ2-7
CASSLGAGQYYEQYF
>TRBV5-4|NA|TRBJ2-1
CASTVDGNNEQFF
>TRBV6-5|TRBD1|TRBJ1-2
CASRLGTGSYGYTF
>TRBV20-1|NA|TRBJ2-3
CSARDQGKTTDTQYF
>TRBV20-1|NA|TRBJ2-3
CSAEAPTATRDTQYF
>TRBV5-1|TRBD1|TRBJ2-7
CASSVGQRTYEQYF
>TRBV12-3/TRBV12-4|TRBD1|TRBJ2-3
CASSLMDRRTDMQYF
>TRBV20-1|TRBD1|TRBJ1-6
CSAVGQANSPLHF
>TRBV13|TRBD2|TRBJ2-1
CASSIGTSPYNEQFF
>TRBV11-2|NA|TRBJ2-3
CASSLDRNRAGEGDTQYF
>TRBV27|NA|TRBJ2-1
CASSLWGRENEQFF
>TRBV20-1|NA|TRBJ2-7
CSARIRDTPYEQYF
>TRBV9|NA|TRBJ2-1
CASSDLGGSYNEQFF
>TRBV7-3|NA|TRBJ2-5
CANSFGGRQETQYF
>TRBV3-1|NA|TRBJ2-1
CASSQKRNEQFF
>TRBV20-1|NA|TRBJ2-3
CSARDLWADTQYF
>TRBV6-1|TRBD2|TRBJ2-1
CASSESFRTSGNEQFF
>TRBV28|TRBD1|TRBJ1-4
CGTGTGSEKLFF
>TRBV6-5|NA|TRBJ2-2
CASEAWGTGELFF
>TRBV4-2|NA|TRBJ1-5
CASSQDASQESQPQHF
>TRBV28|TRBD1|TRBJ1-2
CASRSGQYGYTF
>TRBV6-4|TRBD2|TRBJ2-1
CASSDSGTSGGAPNEQFF
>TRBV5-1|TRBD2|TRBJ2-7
CASRREGSGSWNSYEQYF
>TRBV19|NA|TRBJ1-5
CATLRTAGNNQPQHF
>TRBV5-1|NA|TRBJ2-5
CASSSRVGDLARETQYF
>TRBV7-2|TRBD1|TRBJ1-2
CASSLEGQGLSGYTF
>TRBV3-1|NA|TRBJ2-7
CASSQGVPYEQYF
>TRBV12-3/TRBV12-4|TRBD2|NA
CASSLASGGAGYNEQYF
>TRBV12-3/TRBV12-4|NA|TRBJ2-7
CASSLRVPYEQYF
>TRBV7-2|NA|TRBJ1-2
CASSSVRDGLYGYTF
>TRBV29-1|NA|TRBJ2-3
CSVELTSTDTQYF
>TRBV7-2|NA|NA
CASSGSTYEQYF
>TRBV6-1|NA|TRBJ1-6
CASSDVGGLNSPLHF